This TCR beta chain was retrieved from a study of cytomegalovirus exposure and HLA in healthy donors. Across the whole study: Within an early data release were about 85 million unique TCRs drawn from HLA-typed donors. General study findings and limits: Relative to equally common others, HLA-associated TCR beta chains showed greater clonal expansion in a later analysis. Accurate prediction of most subjects' HLA-A and HLA-B alleles from TCR beta sequences was reported. The authors enumerated 150 to 200 TCR beta chains as linked to cytomegalovirus.

The primer mix had 60 Vbeta and 13 Jbeta primers. TCRdb's table, derived via immunoSEQ multiplex PCR, lists solely in-frame clones and lacks some. Its table records 130,000 or so clones. Trimming cost V 3 bases and J 4 bases, with 14 bases left between them. Germline lookup yields CDR1 MRHNA and CDR2 SNTAGT. This CDR3 has 15 residues. For this clone: What it binds is not known.

The sequenced material came from PBMCs. The clonotype originates from a young woman in good health and CMV-seronegative. The J gene is TRBJ2-3, the V gene TRBV6-4; D is perhaps TRBD1 (6 bases). This CDR3 is CASSERAGDADTQYF. For the CDR3, the DNA is TGTGCCAGCAGTGAAAGGGCAGGGGATGCAGATACGCAGTATTTT.